This T cell receptor beta chain emerged from a study of T-cell memory formation after mild COVID-19. Study-wide context: TCR clusters were largely donor specific. Whole-study results and caveats: Most CD4+ clones that shrank were in CM and EM, while CD8+ ones turned up in EMRA. Within pre-infection memory, some responding clones were found, suggesting cross-reactive memory joined.

Constant-segment-primed 5'RACE gave TCR alpha and TCR beta cDNA libraries with sample barcodes and UMIs. In TCRdb, the 5' RACE reads were re-called with MiXCR into one record per CDR3 protein. The sample has about 340,000 distinct CDR3 sequences, roughly 14% seen once. As concerns this clonotype: What it binds is not known.

The source of this sequence is a man aged 18 to 29 who had mild COVID-19 (a few samples of this study predate the infection). Cell type and time point are not known. Sequences were obtained from PBMCs or a T cell subset sorted from them (not recorded which).

In DNA, the CDR3 is TGCAGCGTTGATCAGTCAGGGACAGATACGCAGTATTTT. Amino acid sequence: CSVDQSGTDTQYF. V is TRBV29-1 and J is TRBJ2-3, with D possibly matching TRBD1 (5 bases). Germline V lookup: CDR1 SQVTM, CDR2 ANQGSEA. V shed 3 bases and J shed 3 bases, with 10 bases lying between them. The CDR3 has 13 residues.